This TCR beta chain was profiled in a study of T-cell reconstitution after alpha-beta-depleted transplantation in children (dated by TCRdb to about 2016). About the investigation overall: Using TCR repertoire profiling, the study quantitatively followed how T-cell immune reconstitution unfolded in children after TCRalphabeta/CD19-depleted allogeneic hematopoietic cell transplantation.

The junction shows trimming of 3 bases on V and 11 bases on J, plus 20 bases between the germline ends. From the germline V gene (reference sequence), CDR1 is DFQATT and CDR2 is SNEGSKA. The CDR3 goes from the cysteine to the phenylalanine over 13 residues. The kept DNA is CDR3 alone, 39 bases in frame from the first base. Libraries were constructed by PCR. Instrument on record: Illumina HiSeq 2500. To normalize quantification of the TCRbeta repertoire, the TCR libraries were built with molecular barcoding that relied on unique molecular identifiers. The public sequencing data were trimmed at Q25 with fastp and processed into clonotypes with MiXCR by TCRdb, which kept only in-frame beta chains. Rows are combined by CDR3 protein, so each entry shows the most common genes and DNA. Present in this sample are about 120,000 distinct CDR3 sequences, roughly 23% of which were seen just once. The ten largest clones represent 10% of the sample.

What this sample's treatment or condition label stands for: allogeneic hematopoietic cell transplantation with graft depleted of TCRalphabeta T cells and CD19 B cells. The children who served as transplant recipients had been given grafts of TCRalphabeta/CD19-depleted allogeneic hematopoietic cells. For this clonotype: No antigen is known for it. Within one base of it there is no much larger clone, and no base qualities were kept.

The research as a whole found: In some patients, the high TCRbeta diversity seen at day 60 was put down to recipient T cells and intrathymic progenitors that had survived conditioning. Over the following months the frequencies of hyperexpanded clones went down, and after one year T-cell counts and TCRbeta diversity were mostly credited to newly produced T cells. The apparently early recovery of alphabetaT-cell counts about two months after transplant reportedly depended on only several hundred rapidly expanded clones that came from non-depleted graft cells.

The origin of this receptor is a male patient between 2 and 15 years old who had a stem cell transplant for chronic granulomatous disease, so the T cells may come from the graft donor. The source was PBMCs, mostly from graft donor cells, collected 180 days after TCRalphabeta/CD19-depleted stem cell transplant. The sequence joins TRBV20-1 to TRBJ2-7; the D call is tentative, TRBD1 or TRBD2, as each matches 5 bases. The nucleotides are TGCAGTGCTAGGTCCAGGGACCTTTACGTTGAGTACTTC. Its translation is CSARSRDLYVEYF.